This T cell receptor beta chain derives from a study of T cell changes during pregnancy in multiple sclerosis. This table comes from immunoSEQ multiplex PCR, and its TCRdb copy is limited to in-frame clones, with some not included. Of under 60,000 clones listed, roughly nine tenths are singletons. Germline CDR1 is SEHNR and CDR2 is FQNEAQ (reference sequence). V was cut by 5 bases and J by 2 bases, with 13 bases left in between. CDR3 size: 14 residues. This specimen consisted of CD8+ T cells from peripheral blood mononuclear cells, obtained after pregnancy. This clonotype was sampled from a female donor with multiple sclerosis, enrolled in a pregnancy study. The V call is TRBV7-9, the J call TRBJ2-7; D is perhaps TRBD1 (6 bases). The CDR3 DNA reads as TGTGCCAGCAGCCCCAGGGGTAGAACCTACGAGCAGTACTTC. This translates into CASSPRGRTYEQYF.